This TCR beta chain appears in the sequencing data of a study of T-cell reconstitution after alpha-beta-depleted transplantation in children. From germline, CDR1 is MNHEY and CDR2 SVGAGI. V lost 3 bases, J lost 1 base, and 6 bases lay in between. The CDR3 has 13 residues. The library targeted TCRbeta and was prepared with unique molecular identifiers. MiXCR, applied by TCRdb to the PCR reads, yields one record per CDR3 protein. The profile shows about 610,000 distinct CDR3 sequences, roughly a tenth of them singletons. The V gene is TRBV6-5, the J gene TRBJ1-1; no clear D gene. The specimen comprised PBMCs from the stem cell graft donor, sampled from the stem cell graft. This clonotype was obtained from a human donor who donated a stem cell graft to a child with acute myeloid leukemia. The CDR3 region is CASSYVPNTEAFF. The CDR3 DNA reads TGTGCCAGCAGTTATGTGCCGAACACTGAAGCTTTCTTT.